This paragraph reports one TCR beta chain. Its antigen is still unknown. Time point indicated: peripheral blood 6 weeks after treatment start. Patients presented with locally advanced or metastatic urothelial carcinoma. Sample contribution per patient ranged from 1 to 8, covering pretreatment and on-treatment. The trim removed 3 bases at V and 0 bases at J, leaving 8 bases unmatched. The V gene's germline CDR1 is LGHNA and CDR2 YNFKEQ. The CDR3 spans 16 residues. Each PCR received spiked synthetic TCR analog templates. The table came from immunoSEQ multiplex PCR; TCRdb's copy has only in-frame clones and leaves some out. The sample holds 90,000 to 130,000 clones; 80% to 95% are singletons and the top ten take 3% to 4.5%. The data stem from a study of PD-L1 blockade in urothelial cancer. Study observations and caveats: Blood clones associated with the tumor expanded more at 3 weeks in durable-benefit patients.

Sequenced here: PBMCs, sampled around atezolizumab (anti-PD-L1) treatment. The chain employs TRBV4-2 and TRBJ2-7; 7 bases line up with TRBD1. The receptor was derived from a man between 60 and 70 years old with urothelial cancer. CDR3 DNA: TGTGCCAGCAGCCAGGGGGACAGATTAAGCTCCTACGAGCAGTACTTC. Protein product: CASSQGDRLSSYEQYF.